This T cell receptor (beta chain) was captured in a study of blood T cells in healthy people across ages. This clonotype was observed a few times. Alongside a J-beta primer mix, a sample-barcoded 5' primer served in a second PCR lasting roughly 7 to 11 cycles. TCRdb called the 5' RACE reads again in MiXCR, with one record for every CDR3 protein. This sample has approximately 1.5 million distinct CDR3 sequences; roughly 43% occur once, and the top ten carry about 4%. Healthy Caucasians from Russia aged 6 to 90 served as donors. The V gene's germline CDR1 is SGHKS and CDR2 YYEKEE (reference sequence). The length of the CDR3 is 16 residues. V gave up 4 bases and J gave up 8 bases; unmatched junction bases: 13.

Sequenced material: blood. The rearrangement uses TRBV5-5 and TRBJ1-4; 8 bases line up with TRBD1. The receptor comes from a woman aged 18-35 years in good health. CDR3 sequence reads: CASSRGTGELEEKLFF. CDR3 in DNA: TGTGCCAGCAGCCGAGGGACAGGCGAGTTGGAAGAAAAACTGTTTTTT.